This T cell receptor (beta chain) was sequenced for a study of CD8 T cells in Susac syndrome. Random hexamers were used to reverse transcribe an amount of about 0.45 to 1 ug RNA. It was immunoSEQ multiplex PCR that amplified TCR beta CDR3 across 54 Vbeta and 13 Jbeta. One entry per CDR3 protein, called by TCRdb with MiXCR from the immunoSEQ multiplex PCR reads. The sample includes about 27,000 distinct CDR3 sequences, around 94% of them seen just once. This CDR3 spans 17 amino acids. Trimming took 1 base from V and 1 from J, leaving 14 bases between them. Germline values: CDR1 SGHVS, CDR2 FQNEAQ. The TCR sequence derives from a human donor in good health. The chain joins TRBV7-8 to TRBJ1-5; D possibly corresponds to TRBD1 (5 bases). Sample: CD8+ T cells from PBMCs. CDR3: CASSLGWGSESNQPQHF. The CDR3 DNA follows: TGTGCCAGCAGCTTAGGTTGGGGGAGTGAGAGCAATCAGCCCCAGCATTTT.